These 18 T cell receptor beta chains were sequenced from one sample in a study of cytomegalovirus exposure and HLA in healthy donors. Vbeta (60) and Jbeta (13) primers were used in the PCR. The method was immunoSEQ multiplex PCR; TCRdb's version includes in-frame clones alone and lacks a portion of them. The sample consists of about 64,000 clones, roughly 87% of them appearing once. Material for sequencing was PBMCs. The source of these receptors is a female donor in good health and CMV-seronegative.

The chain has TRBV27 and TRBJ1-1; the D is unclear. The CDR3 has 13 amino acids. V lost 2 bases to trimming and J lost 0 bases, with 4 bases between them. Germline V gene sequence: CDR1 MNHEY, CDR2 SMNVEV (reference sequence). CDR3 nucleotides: TGTGCCAGCAGTTTAATCTTGAACACTGAAGCTTTCTTT. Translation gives CASSLILNTEAFF.

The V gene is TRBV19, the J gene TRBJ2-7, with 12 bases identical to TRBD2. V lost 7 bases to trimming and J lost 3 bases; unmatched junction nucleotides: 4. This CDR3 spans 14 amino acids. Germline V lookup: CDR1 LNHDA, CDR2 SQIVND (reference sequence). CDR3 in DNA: TGTGCCAGTACCCCTAGCGGGAGGGGCTACGAGCAGTACTTC. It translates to CASTPSGRGYEQYF.

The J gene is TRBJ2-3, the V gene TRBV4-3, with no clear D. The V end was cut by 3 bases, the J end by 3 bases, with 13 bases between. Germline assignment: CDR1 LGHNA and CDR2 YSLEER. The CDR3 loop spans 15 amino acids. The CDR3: CASSQIAAETDTQYF. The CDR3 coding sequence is TGCGCCAGCAGCCAGATCGCGGCGGAGACAGATACGCAGTATTTT.

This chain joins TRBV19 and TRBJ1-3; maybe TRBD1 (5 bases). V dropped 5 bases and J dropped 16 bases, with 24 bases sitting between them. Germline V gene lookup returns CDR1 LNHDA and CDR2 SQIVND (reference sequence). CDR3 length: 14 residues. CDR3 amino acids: CASSQDTNNLSLYF. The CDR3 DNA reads TGTGCCAGTAGTCAGGACACTAATAATCTCTCGTTGTATTTT.

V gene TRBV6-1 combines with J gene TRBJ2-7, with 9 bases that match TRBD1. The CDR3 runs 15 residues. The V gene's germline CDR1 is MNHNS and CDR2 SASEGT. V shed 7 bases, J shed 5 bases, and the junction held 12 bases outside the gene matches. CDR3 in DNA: TGTGCCAGCACATACACGACAGGGGGTTGGGACGAGCAGTACTTC. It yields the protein CASTYTTGGWDEQYF.

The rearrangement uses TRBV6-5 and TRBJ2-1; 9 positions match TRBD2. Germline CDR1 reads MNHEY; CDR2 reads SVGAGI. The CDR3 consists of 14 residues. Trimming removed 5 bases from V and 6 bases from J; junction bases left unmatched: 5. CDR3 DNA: TGTGCCAGCAGTCGTCTAGCGGGAATCAATGAGCAGTTCTTC. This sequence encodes CASSRLAGINEQFF.

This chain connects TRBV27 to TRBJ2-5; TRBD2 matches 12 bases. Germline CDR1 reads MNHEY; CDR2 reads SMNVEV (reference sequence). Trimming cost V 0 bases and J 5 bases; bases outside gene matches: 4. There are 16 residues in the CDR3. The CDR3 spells CASSLSVGTSGETQYF. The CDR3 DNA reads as TGTGCCAGCAGTTTATCAGTCGGGACTAGCGGGGAGACCCAGTACTTC.

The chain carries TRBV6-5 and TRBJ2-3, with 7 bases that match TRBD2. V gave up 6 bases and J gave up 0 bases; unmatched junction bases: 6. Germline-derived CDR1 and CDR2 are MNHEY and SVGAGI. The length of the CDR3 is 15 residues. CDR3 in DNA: TGTGCCAGCAGGCTACTAGCGATTAGCACAGATACGCAGTATTTT. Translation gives CASRLLAISTDTQYF.

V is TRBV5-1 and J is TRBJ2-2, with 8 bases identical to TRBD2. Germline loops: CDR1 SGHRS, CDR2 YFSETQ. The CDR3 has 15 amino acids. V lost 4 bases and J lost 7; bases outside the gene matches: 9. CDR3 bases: TGCGCCAGCAGCCTCCCGGGGGGGCCTGACGGGGAGCTGTTTTTT. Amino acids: CASSLPGGPDGELFF.

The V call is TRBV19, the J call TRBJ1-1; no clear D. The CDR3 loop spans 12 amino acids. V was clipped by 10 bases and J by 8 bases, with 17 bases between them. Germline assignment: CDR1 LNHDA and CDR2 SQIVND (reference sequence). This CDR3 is CATKSGTEEAFF. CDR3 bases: TGTGCCACCAAATCGGGAACAGAAGAAGCTTTCTTT.

CDR3 region: CASSPLPAGAYNEQFF. The CDR3 coding sequence is TGTGCCAGCTCACCACTGCCAGCGGGGGCCTACAATGAGCAGTTCTTC. This chain links TRBV18 with TRBJ2-1; 8 nucleotides line up with TRBD2. Germline loops: CDR1 KGHSH, CDR2 LQKENI. After removal of 1 base from V and 2 bases from J, the junction contained 4 bases not matched to a gene. The CDR3 is 16 residues long.

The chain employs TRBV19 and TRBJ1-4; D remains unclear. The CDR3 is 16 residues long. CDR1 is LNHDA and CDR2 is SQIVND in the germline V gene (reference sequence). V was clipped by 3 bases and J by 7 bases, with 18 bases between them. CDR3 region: CASSIGFGVKGEKLFF. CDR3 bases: TGTGCCAGTAGTATCGGTTTCGGGGTAAAGGGTGAAAAACTGTTTTTT. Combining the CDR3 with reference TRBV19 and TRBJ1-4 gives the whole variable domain DGGITQSPKYLFRKEGQNVTLSCEQNLNHDAMYWYRQDPGQGLRLIYYSQIVNDFQKGDIAEGYSVSREKKESFPLTVTSAQKNPTAFYLCASSIGFGVKGEKLFFGSGTQLSVL.

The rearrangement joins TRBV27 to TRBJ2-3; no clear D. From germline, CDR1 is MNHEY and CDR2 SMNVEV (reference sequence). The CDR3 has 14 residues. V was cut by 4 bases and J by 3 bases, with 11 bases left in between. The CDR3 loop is CASSSIGGTDTQYF. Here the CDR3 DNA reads TGTGCCAGCAGTTCCATCGGCGGAACAGATACGCAGTATTTT.

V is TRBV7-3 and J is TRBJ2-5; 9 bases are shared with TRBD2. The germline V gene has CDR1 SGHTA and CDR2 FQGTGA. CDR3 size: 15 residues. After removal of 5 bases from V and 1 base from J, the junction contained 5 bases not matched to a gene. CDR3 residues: CASSILAGRQETQYF. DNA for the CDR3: TGTGCCAGCAGCATTCTAGCGGGGCGCCAAGAGACCCAGTACTTC.

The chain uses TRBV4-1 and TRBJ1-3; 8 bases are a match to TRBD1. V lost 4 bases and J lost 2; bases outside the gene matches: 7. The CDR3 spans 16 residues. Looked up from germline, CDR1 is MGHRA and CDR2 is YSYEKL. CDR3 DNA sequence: TGCGCCAGCAGCCTTCTGGACAGGGCGGCTGGAAACACCATATATTTT. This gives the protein CASSLLDRAAGNTIYF.

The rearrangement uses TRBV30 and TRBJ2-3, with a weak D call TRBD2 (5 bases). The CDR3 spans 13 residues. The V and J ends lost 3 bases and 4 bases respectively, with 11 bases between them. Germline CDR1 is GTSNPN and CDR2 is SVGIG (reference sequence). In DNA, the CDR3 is TGTGCCTGGAGGCGGGTCCCCCCAGATACGCAGTATTTT. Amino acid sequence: CAWRRVPPDTQYF.

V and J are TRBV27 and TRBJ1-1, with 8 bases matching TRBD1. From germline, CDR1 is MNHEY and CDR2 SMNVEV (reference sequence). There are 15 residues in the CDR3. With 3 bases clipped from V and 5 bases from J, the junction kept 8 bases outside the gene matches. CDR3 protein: CASSFRQGRGTEAFF. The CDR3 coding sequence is TGTGCCAGCAGTTTCCGACAGGGGAGGGGGACTGAAGCTTTCTTT.

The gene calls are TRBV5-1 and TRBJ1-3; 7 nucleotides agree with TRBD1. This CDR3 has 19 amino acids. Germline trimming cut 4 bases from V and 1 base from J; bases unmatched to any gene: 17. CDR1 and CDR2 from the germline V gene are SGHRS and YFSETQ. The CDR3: CASSPGGTVTTGSGNTIYF. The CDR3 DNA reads TGCGCCAGCAGCCCAGGAGGGACAGTTACGACCGGTTCTGGAAACACCATATATTTT.